Listed below are T cell receptor beta chains from one sample, sequenced in a study of shared clonotypes between healthy human individuals. The method was immunoSEQ multiplex PCR; TCRdb's version includes in-frame clones alone and lacks a portion of them. The sample has about 1,900,000 clones; over 85% are singletons. The specimen was naive CD8+ T cells sorted from blood. These TCRs come from a man in his late teens or twenties in good health. Each CDR3 is given with its conserved first and last residue. D genes are given only for firm matches. Rows may omit the clone size; those that give it use once, few, many or a size class.

J gene	V gene	D gene	clone size	CDR3 protein	CDR3 DNA
TRBJ2-1	TRBV13	NA	NA	CASSLRLVESSGTNEQFF	TGTGCCAGCAGCTTACGACTAGTCGAGTCCTCGGGTACCAATGAGCAGTTCTTC
TRBJ1-1	TRBV30	NA	once	CAWEAGAEAFF	TGTGCCTGGGAGGCCGGGGCTGAAGCTTTCTTT
TRBJ2-2	TRBV5-6	NA	NA	CASSFLPTGELFF	TGTGCCAGCAGCTTTCTTCCCACCGGGGAGCTGTTTTTT
TRBJ1-5	TRBV5-6	NA	NA	CASSISPGGPNQPQHF	TGTGCCAGCAGCATCTCACCGGGGGGTCCCAATCAGCCCCAGCATTTT
TRBJ1-4	TRBV21-1	NA	NA	CASSREVRGRNEKLFF	TGTGCCAGCAGCAGGGAGGTTAGGGGGCGGAATGAAAAACTGTTTTTT
TRBJ2-4	TRBV2	NA	NA	CASMAGPPAGSKNIQYF	TGTGCCAGCATGGCAGGTCCCCCCGCTGGTTCCAAAAACATTCAGTACTTC
TRBJ2-7	TRBV30	NA	few	CAWSVGDSYEQYF	TGTGCCTGGAGTGTCGGGGACTCCTACGAGCAGTACTTC
TRBJ2-2	TRBV10-3	TRBD2	NA	CAISESSSGRTGELFF	TGTGCCATCAGTGAGTCCTCTAGCGGACGCACCGGGGAGCTGTTTTTT
TRBJ1-1	TRBV5-6	NA	NA	CASSTWWGFGIPEAFF	TGTGCCAGCAGCACCTGGTGGGGGTTTGGAATCCCTGAAGCTTTCTTT
TRBJ2-7	TRBV9	TRBD1	NA	CASSLSPQGDRYEQYF	TGTGCCAGCAGCCTTAGCCCACAGGGGGATAGATACGAGCAGTACTTC
TRBJ1-2	TRBV7-6	NA	NA	CASSLAENYGYTF	TGTGCCAGCAGCTTGGCAGAGAACTATGGCTACACCTTC
TRBJ1-4	TRBV28	NA	NA	CASSLRTLGNTYEKLFF	TGTGCCAGCAGTTTAAGGACGTTGGGAAACACCTATGAAAAACTGTTTTTT
TRBJ2-6	TRBV27	NA	NA	CASMDGANVLTF	TGTGCCAGCATGGATGGGGCCAACGTCCTGACTTTC
TRBJ1-1	TRBV30	NA	few	CAWSLNLNTEAFF	TGTGCCTGGAGTTTGAACCTTAACACTGAAGCTTTCTTT
TRBJ1-2	TRBV9	NA	NA	CASSESLNYGYTF	TGTGCCAGCAGCGAAAGCCTTAACTATGGCTACACCTTC
TRBJ2-3	TRBV5-6	NA	NA	CASSLVTDTQYF	TGTGCCAGCAGCTTGGTAACAGATACGCAGTATTTT
TRBJ1-2	TRBV29-1	NA	NA	CSVEVRGGVDYGYTF	TGCAGCGTTGAAGTGCGTGGGGGCGTCGACTATGGCTACACCTTC
TRBJ2-5	TRBV13	TRBD2	NA	CASSLGLAEETQYF	TGTGCCAGCAGCCTGGGACTAGCGGAAGAGACCCAGTACTTC
TRBJ2-6	TRBV6-5	NA	NA	CASSKDTGANVLTF	TGTGCCAGCAGCAAAGACACCGGGGCCAACGTCCTGACTTTC
TRBJ2-5	TRBV27	TRBD2	NA	CASSIAGGQETQYF	TGTGCCAGCTCGATAGCGGGAGGGCAAGAGACCCAGTACTTC
TRBJ2-3	TRBV30	NA	NA	CAWEEASTDTQYF	TGTGCCTGGGAGGAGGCTAGCACAGATACGCAGTATTTT
TRBJ1-1	TRBV4-1	NA	NA	CATSPTRNTEAFF	TGCGCCACCTCCCCGACACGGAACACTGAAGCTTTCTTT
TRBJ2-1	TRBV11-3	TRBD2	NA	CASSKGLAREEGFGEQFF	TGTGCCAGCAGCAAGGGACTAGCGAGGGAGGAGGGCTTCGGTGAGCAGTTCTTC
TRBJ2-1	TRBV6-5	NA	once	CASSYKLEGNNEQFF	TGTGCCAGCAGTTACAAACTAGAGGGGAACAATGAGCAGTTCTTC
TRBJ2-1	TRBV12-5	TRBD2	NA	CASGDWTSGITEQFF	TGTGCTAGTGGTGACTGGACTAGCGGGATTACTGAGCAGTTCTTC
TRBJ2-1	TRBV2	TRBD2	NA	CASRPSGGALHEQFF	TGTGCCAGCAGGCCCAGCGGGGGGGCCTTGCATGAGCAGTTCTTC
TRBJ1-2	TRBV6-5	NA	NA	CASSYSGGAGYTF	TGTGCCAGCAGTTACTCGGGGGGGGCGGGCTACACCTTC
TRBJ1-1	TRBV16	TRBD1	once	CASSQGTAEAFF	TGTGCCAGCAGCCAGGGGACAGCTGAAGCTTTCTTT
TRBJ1-2	TRBV5-4	NA	NA	CASSPWDFDYGYTF	TGTGCCAGCAGCCCCTGGGACTTCGACTATGGCTACACCTTC
TRBJ1-1	TRBV4-1	NA	NA	CASSQDVEAFF	TGCGCCAGCAGCCAAGATGTTGAAGCTTTCTTT
TRBJ1-1	TRBV7-7	NA	NA	CASSLVHNTEAFF	TGTGCTAGCAGCCTGGTACATAACACTGAAGCTTTCTTT
TRBJ1-3	TRBV2	TRBD1	NA	CASSDPRTGAGNTIYF	TGTGCCAGCAGTGATCCCCGGACAGGGGCCGGAAACACCATATATTTT
TRBJ2-1	TRBV6-5	NA	NA	CAAGVLYNEQFF	TGTGCCGCCGGAGTTCTCTACAATGAGCAGTTCTTC